This TCR beta chain was recorded in a study of T cell changes during pregnancy in multiple sclerosis. J gave up 4 bases and V 5 bases, and 7 bases lay outside the gene matches. Germline lookup yields CDR1 SGHVS and CDR2 FQNEAQ. CDR3 length equals 15 residues. Method: immunoSEQ multiplex PCR; TCRdb's copy keeps in-frame clones and lacks some. The sample has roughly 49,000 clones, around 90% seen once. This clone occurred once. This receptor was obtained from a female donor with multiple sclerosis, enrolled in a pregnancy study. The sequences come from CD4+ T cells from peripheral blood mononuclear cells, collected in the second trimester of pregnancy. This chain uses TRBV7-8 with TRBJ2-1, with 8 nucleotides matching TRBD2. CDR3 in amino acids: CASSDSGGMYNEQFF. The DNA of the CDR3 is TGTGCCAGCAGCGACTCGGGAGGGATGTACAATGAGCAGTTCTTC.